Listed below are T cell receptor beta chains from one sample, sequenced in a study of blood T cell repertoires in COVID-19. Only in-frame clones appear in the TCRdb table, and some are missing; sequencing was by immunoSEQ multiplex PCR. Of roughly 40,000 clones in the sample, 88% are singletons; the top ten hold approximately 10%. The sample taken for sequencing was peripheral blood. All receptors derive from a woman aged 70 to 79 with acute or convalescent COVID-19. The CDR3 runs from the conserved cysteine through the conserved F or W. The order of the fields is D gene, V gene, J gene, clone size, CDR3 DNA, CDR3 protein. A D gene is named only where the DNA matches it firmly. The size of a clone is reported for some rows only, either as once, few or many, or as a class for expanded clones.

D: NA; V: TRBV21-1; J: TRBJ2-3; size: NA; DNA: TGTGCCAGGGACGTCGAGACAGGGTTCACAGATACGCAGTATTTT; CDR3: CARDVETGFTDTQYF
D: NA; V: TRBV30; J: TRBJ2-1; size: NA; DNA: TGTGCCTGGAGAACCAGTAATGAGCAGTTCTTC; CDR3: CAWRTSNEQFF
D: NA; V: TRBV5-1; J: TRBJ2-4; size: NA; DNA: TGCGCCAGCAGCTTGGGACTAGAACTCGACATTCAGTACTTC; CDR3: CASSLGLELDIQYF
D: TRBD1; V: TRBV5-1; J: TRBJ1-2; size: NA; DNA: TGCGCCAGCAGCATAGGACAGGGACCGACTGGCTACACCTTC; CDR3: CASSIGQGPTGYTF
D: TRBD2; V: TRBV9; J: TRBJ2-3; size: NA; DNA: TGTGCCAGCAGCGTAGGTGATAGCGGGGGGGACACAGATACGCAGTATTTT; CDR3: CASSVGDSGGDTDTQYF
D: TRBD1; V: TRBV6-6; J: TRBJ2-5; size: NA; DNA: TGTGCCAGCAGCCTAGGGGGCGGCCAAGAGACCCAGTACTTC; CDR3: CASSLGGGQETQYF
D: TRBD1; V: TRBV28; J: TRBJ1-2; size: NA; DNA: TGTGCCAGCAGCTCAGGGGGCGGCTATGGCTACACCTTC; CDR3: CASSSGGGYGYTF
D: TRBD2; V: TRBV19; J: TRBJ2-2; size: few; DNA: TGTGCCAGTAGCCCCGGGACTAGCGTCACCGGGGAGCTGTTTTTT; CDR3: CASSPGTSVTGELFF
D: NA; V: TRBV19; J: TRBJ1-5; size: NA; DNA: TGTGCCAGTAGTACGCCACTTCAGCCCCAGCATTTT; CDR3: CASSTPLQPQHF
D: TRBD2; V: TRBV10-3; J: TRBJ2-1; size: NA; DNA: TGTGCCATCACCAAGAGGGCTAGCGGGAGGGGTGAGCAGTTCTTC; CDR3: CAITKRASGRGEQFF
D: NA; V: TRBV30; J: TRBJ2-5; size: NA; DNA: TGTGCCTGGACGGGGGGCCCTCAAGAGACCCAGTACTTC; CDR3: CAWTGGPQETQYF
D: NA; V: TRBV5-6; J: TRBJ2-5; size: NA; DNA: TGTGCCAGCAGCTTGAACAGCCAAGAGACCCAGTACTTC; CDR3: CASSLNSQETQYF
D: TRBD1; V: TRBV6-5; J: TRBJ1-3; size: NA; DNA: TGTGCCAGTCGGACCGGGACAGGGAATGGAAACACCATATATTTT; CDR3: CASRTGTGNGNTIYF
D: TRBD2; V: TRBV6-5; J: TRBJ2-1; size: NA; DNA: TGTGCCAGCAGATCGGGAGGGGGGGATGAGCAGTTCTTC; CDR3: CASRSGGGDEQFF
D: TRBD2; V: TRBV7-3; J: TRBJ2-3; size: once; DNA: TGTGCCAGCAGCCGAGGGACTAGCGTGGATACGCAGTATTTT; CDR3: CASSRGTSVDTQYF
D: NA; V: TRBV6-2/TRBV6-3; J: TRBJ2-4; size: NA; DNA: TGTGCCAGCAGTTATAGTAGTCTCTCAACAAACATTCAGTACTTC; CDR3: CASSYSSLSTNIQYF
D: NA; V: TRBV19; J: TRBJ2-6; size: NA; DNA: TGTGCCATTCGGGTCCCTGGGGCCAACGTCCTGACTTTC; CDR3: CAIRVPGANVLTF
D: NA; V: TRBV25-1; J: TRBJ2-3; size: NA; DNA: TGTGCCAGCAGTGTTAAGGGTGGAGGGGCGGGTCGAGATACGCAGTATTTT; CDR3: CASSVKGGGAGRDTQYF
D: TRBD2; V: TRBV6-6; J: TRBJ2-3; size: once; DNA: TGTGCCAGCAGTTACCGGACTAGCGGGGACTCAGATACGCAGTATTTT; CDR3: CASSYRTSGDSDTQYF
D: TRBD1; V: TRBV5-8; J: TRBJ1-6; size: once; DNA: TGTGCCAGCAGCTTGGTTCAGGGGGCTAAGTCACCCCTCCACTTT; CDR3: CASSLVQGAKSPLHF
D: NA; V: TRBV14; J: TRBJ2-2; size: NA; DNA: TGTGCCAGCAGCCAAGAACTTGCAAGCACCGGGGAGCTGTTTTTT; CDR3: CASSQELASTGELFF
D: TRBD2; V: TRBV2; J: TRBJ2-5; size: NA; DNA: TGTGCCAGCAGCCCCCTCGGACTAGCGGGACAAGAGACCCAGTACTTC; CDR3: CASSPLGLAGQETQYF
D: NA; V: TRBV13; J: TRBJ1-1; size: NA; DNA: TGTGCCAGCAGCTATAACGGCGGGTCAATGAACACTGAAGCTTTCTTT; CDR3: CASSYNGGSMNTEAFF
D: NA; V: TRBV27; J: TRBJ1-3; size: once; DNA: TGTGCCAGCAGTCCCCAGAGCGGGGGCAATTGGGGAAACACCATATATTTT; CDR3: CASSPQSGGNWGNTIYF
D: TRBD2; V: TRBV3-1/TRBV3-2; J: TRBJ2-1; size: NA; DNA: TGTGCCAGCAGCCACGGAGGACTAGGGCTTAGCAATGAGCAGTTCTTC; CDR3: CASSHGGLGLSNEQFF
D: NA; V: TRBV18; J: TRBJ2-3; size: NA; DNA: TGTGCCAGCTCACTGAGGGAGGCAGATACGCAGTATTTT; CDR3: CASSLREADTQYF
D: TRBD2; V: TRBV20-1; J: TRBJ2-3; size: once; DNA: TGCAGTGCTAGTTATAGGGGAGGGGTAGCTAGCACAGATACGCAGTATTTT; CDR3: CSASYRGGVASTDTQYF
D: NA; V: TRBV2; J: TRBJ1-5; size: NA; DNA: TGTGCCAGCAGCCTAAGGCAGGGGCCTCAGCCCCAGCATTTT; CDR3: CASSLRQGPQPQHF
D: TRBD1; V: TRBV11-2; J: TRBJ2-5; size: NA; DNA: TGTGCCAGCAGCTTAGTTATAGGGGGCCTAGAGACCCAGTACTTC; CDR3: CASSLVIGGLETQYF